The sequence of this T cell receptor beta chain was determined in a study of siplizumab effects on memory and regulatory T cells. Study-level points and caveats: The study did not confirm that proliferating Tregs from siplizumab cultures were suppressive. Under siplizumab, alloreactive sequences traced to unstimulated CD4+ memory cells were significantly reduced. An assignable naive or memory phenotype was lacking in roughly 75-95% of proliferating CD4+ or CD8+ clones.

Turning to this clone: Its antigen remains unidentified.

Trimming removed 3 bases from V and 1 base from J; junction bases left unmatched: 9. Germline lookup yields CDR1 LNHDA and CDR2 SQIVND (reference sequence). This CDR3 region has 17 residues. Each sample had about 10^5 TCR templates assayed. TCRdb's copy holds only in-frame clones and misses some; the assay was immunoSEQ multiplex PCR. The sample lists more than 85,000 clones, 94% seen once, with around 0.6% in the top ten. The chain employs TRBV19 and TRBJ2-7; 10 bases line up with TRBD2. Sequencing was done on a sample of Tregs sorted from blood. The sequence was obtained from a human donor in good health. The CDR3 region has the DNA TGTGCCAGTAGTATTATTGGAACTAGCGGGGTATCCTACGAGCAGTACTTC. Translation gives CASSIIGTSGVSYEQYF. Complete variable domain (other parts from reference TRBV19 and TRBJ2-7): DGGITQSPKYLFRKEGQNVTLSCEQNLNHDAMYWYRQDPGQGLRLIYYSQIVNDFQKGDIAEGYSVSREKKESFPLTVTSAQKNPTAFYLCASSIIGTSGVSYEQYFGPGTRLTVT.